A single sample is the source of the 2 T cell receptor beta chains below, sequenced in a study of vaccination and CD4 T cells after COVID-19. Their recognized antigens are unknown. Specified treatment: 10-day PBMC culture with coronavirus spike peptide pools or control peptides (ViraFEST assay). The assay that was used to sequence DNA from cultured CD4+ T cells was the Oncomine TCR Beta short-read assay. TCRdb reprocessed the PCR reads via MiXCR and lists one record per CDR3 protein. Of some 10,000 distinct CDR3 sequences in the sample, approximately 55% were seen once. Sequenced input: CD4+ T cells from blood, cultured in vitro. The receptor source for this set is a human donor who had recovered from COVID-19.

In this sample, this clonotype turned up a few times. This chain links TRBV10-3 with TRBJ2-1; 9 bases are a match to TRBD1. CDR1 is ENHRY and CDR2 is SYGVKD in the germline V gene. CDR3 size: 14 residues. The J segment lost 4 bases and the V segment lost 6 bases, leaving 4 bases of the junction unmatched. The CDR3 coding sequence is TGTGCCATCAGGGACAGGGGAGGTTACAATGAGCAGTTCTTC. The encoded protein is CAIRDRGGYNEQFF.

This chain connects TRBV4-1 to TRBJ1-3; D unclear. The length of the CDR3 is 15 residues. V lost 4 bases to trimming and J lost 0 bases, with 10 bases between them. The germline V gene has CDR1 MGHRA and CDR2 YSYEKL. The CDR3 nucleotides are TGCGCCAGCAGCCCGCGGGCGGACTCTGGAAACACCATATATTTT. Encoded protein: CASSPRADSGNTIYF.